This T cell receptor (beta chain) is from a study of shared clonotypes between healthy human individuals. Study as a whole: Three men and a couple of women, aged 18 to 49, were donors.

The repertoire was sequenced with immunoSEQ multiplex PCR; TCRdb's copy has only in-frame clones and lacks some. This table has a few million clones, 85% to 95% appearing once. In regard to this clone: Other DNA sequences from this sample encode an identical CDR3 as well.

The V gene lost 3 bases and the J gene lost 4 bases, with 9 bases spanning the gap. Germline values: CDR1 MNHEY, CDR2 SVGAGI. This CDR3 comprises 13 residues. In the CD4+ fraction, cells were divided into CD45RA+ naive and CD45RA-negative memory subsets. The rearrangement uses TRBV6-5 and TRBJ1-1, with D uncertain. The TCR was taken from a man between 18 and 29 years old in good health. The sample was naive CD4+ T cells sorted from blood. Stated subset: CD45RA+ positively selected. CDR3 DNA: TGTGCCAGCAGTTATGGGATTTCCACTGAAGCTTTCTTT. It yields the protein CASSYGISTEAFF.